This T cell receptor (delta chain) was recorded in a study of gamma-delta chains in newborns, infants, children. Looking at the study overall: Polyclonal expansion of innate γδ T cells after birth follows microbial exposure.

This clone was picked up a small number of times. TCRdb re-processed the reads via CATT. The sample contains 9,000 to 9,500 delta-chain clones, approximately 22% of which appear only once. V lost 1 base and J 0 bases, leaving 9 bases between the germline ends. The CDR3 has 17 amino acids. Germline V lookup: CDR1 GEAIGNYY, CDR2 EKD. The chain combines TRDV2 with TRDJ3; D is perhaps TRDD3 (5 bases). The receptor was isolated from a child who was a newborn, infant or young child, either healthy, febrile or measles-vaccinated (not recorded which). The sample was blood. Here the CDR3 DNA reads TGTGCCTGTGACACGACGGGGAGCTCCTGGGACACCCGACAGATGTTTTTC. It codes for CACDTTGSSWDTRQMFF.